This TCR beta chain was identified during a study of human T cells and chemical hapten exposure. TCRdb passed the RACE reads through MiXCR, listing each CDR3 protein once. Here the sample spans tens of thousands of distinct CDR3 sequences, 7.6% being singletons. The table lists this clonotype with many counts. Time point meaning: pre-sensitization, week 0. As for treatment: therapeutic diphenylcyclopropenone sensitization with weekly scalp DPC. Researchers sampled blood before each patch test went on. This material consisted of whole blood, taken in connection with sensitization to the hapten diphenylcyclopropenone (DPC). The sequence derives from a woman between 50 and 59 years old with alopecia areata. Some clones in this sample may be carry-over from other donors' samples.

Here the CDR3 reads CASSLESHEQYF. The CDR3 DNA follows: TGTGCCAGCAGCTTAGAGTCCCACGAGCAGTACTTC. The V and J genes are TRBV11-3 and TRBJ2-7; D is unclear. Trimming took 0 bases from V and 5 from J, leaving 5 bases between them. Germline V lookup: CDR1 SGHNT, CDR2 YENEEA. The length of the CDR3 is 12 residues.